The T cell receptor (beta chain) described here comes from a study of cytomegalovirus exposure and HLA in healthy donors. On this clone: The antigen is undetermined.

Germline CDR1 MNHEY, CDR2 SMNVEV (reference sequence). The V end lost 2 bases, the J end lost 10 bases, and 12 bases lay between the germline ends. The CDR3 is 12 residues long. Study-level findings and limits: Of the V segments, some could not be distinguished, including TRBV6-2 and TRBV6-3, and were excluded.

PCR was performed using 60 Vbeta and 13 Jbeta primers. Libraries were prepared by immunoSEQ multiplex PCR; TCRdb keeps only in-frame clonotypes and omits some of them. The table shows 150,000 or so clones, with approximately 73% occurring only once. The chain links TRBV27 to TRBJ2-7; possible D gene TRBD1, 5 bases. The TCR comes from a man aged 30-40 years in good health and CMV-seropositive. The specimen was PBMCs. CDR3 region: CASSLQGSQQYF. Here the CDR3 DNA reads TGTGCCAGCAGTTTACAGGGAAGTCAACAGTACTTC.